These 22 T cell receptor beta chains were all obtained from the same sample, sequenced in a study of shared clonotypes between healthy human individuals (TCRdb year 2020). CD8 naive samples consisted of CD45RO-negative cells that were positively selected for CCR7, yielding a CD45RA+CCR7+ population without TemRA cells. To prepare the library, the immunoSEQ multiplex PCR assay was applied. Held by TCRdb, this immuneACCESS table contains in-frame sequences only and omits some clones. Under half of the omission traces to an unresolved V gene where checked; the cause of the rest is unknown. The table for this sample lists about 750,000 clones; around 92% of them were counted only once. The ten most abundant clones make up more than 20% of the sample. What was sequenced was naive CD8+ T cells sorted from blood. Read against the paper, the sample's cell subset or site label means: CD45RA+CCR7+. The receptors here all came from a man aged 25-45 years in good health.

This sequence joins TRBV27 and TRBJ2-5; D ambiguous. CDR3 length: 13 amino acids. Trimming shortened V by 5 bases and J by 4 bases, and 11 bases separated the two germline ends. Germline V CDR1 and CDR2: MNHEY, SMNVEV (reference sequence). The CDR3 protein is CASSPLGLETQYF. The DNA of the CDR3 is TGTGCCAGCAGTCCCCTCGGGTTAGAGACCCAGTACTTC.

Points on this clone: Just one base apart from a much larger clone, this may be a read error. This chain uses TRBV6-1 with TRBJ2-7; D unclear. The ends were cut back, 6 bases at V and 0 bases at J, with 3 bases in the middle. Germline V gene sequence: CDR1 MNHNS, CDR2 SASEGT. The CDR3 has 11 amino acids. DNA of the CDR3: TGTGCCAGCAGAAGCTCCTACGAGCAGTACTTC. Translating it yields CASRSSYEQYF.

The V call is TRBV28, the J call TRBJ2-7; maybe TRBD1 (6 bases). The germline gives CDR1 MDHEN, CDR2 SYDVKM. V was cut by 4 bases and J by 5 bases, with 15 bases left in between. CDR3 length equals 14 residues. The CDR3: CASSSRTVAHEQYF. The DNA for the CDR3 is TGTGCCAGCAGTTCACGGACAGTCGCCCACGAGCAGTACTTC. The variable domain in full, with the rest retrieved from reference TRBV28 and TRBJ2-7, is DVKVTQSSRYLVKRTGEKVFLECVQDMDHENMFWYRQDPGLGLRLIYFSYDVKMKEKGDIPEGYSVSREKKERFSLILESASTNQTSMYLCASSSRTVAHEQYFGPGTRLTVT.

The rearrangement links TRBV29-1 to TRBJ2-5; D possibly corresponds to TRBD1 (5 bases). Trimming took 1 base from V and 3 from J, leaving 12 bases between them. The CDR3 covers 14 residues. Germline loops: CDR1 SQVTM, CDR2 ANQGSEA. The CDR3 DNA sequence: TGCAGCGTTGAAGGGGCAGGGTATGAAGAGACCCAGTACTTC. Its protein product is CSVEGAGYEETQYF.

The chain employs TRBV7-9 and TRBJ2-1, with 7 bases matching TRBD2. The junction had 14 bases not matched to a gene; V was cut back by 5 bases and J by 7 bases. Germline V gives CDR1 SEHNR, CDR2 FQNEAQ (reference sequence). The CDR3 spans 16 residues. In DNA, the CDR3 is TGTGCCAGCAGCCCGCACGGGGGAGGGCCCAGGAATGAGCAGTTCTTC. Protein sequence: CASSPHGGGPRNEQFF.

The rearrangement links TRBV28 to TRBJ2-1; 9 bases map to TRBD2. Germline assignment: CDR1 MDHEN and CDR2 SYDVKM. With V trimmed by 3 bases and J by 5 bases, 5 bases remained unmatched. This CDR3 region has 15 residues. Here the CDR3 reads CASSFASGTHNEQFF. CDR3 DNA: TGTGCCAGCAGTTTTGCTAGCGGGACCCACAATGAGCAGTTCTTC.

The sample holds one count of this clone. V is TRBV18 and J is TRBJ2-1; 10 bases match TRBD2. The germline V gene has CDR1 KGHSH and CDR2 LQKENI. This CDR3 contains 18 residues. The J segment lost 0 bases and the V segment lost 2 bases, leaving 7 bases of the junction unmatched. The CDR3 protein is CASSPGTSGAYSYNEQFF. The CDR3 DNA is TGTGCCAGCTCACCAGGTACTAGCGGGGCATACTCCTACAATGAGCAGTTCTTC. Full variable domain (outside the CDR3, taken from reference TRBV18 and TRBJ2-1): NAGVMQNPRHLVRRRGQEARLRCSPMKGHSHVYWYRQLPEEGLKFMVYLQKENIIDESGMPKERFSAEFPKEGPSILRIQQVVRGDSAAYFCASSPGTSGAYSYNEQFFGPGTRLTVL.

With respect to this clone: This CDR3 is also generated by other DNA sequences in the sample. V and J are TRBV19 and TRBJ2-7; 7 positions match TRBD2. After removal of 8 bases from V and 3 bases from J, the junction contained 7 bases not matched to a gene. CDR1 and CDR2 from the germline V gene are LNHDA and SQIVND (reference sequence). The CDR3 has 13 residues. The CDR3 spells CASSSGPGYEQYF. DNA for the CDR3: TGTGCCAGTTCTAGCGGACCTGGCTACGAGCAGTACTTC. Filled out from reference TRBV19 and TRBJ2-7, the complete variable domain reads DGGITQSPKYLFRKEGQNVTLSCEQNLNHDAMYWYRQDPGQGLRLIYYSQIVNDFQKGDIAEGYSVSREKKESFPLTVTSAQKNPTAFYLCASSSGPGYEQYFGPGTRLTVT.

V gene TRBV29-1 combines with J gene TRBJ2-1; tentatively, D is TRBD2 (6 bases). The ends were cut back, 5 bases at V and 9 bases at J, with 14 bases in the middle. CDR3 length: 12 residues. CDR1 is SQVTM and CDR2 is ANQGSEA in the germline V gene. This CDR3 reads CSVFSREVEQFF. In DNA, the CDR3 is TGCAGCGTTTTTTCCAGGGAGGTTGAGCAGTTCTTC.

The chain links TRBV4-1 to TRBJ2-3; weak D call: TRBD2 (5 bases). Trimming removed 4 bases at V and 4 bases at J, with 21 bases between. The germline V gene encodes CDR1 MGHRA and CDR2 YSYEKL. The CDR3 spans 17 residues. CDR3 in amino acids: CASSRKETRETADTQYF. CDR3 DNA sequence: TGCGCCAGCAGCCGAAAAGAGACGAGGGAGACGGCAGATACGCAGTATTTT.

This sequence joins TRBV11-2 and TRBJ2-2; 11 positions match TRBD1. CDR3 length: 15 residues. V was clipped by 6 bases and J by 6 bases; unmatched bases: 6. Germline loops: CDR1 SGHAT, CDR2 FQNNGV. CDR3 sequence reads: CASRTGTGGPGELFF. The CDR3 DNA reads TGTGCCAGCAGGACCGGGACAGGGGGTCCCGGGGAGCTGTTTTTT.

The V call is TRBV27, the J call TRBJ2-1; D is unclear. CDR1 is MNHEY, CDR2 SMNVEV, per germline (reference sequence). Deletions cut 4 bases from V and 1 base from J, with 17 bases between. This CDR3 contains 17 residues. The CDR3 DNA is TGTGCCAGCAGTTCAAGTCCGTTCTCATATTCCTACAATGAGCAGTTCTTC. This sequence encodes CASSSSPFSYSYNEQFF.

This chain connects TRBV6-6 to TRBJ2-1; D uncertain. Trimming took off 0 bases at V and 1 base at J, with 10 bases between the two ends. This CDR3 contains 16 residues. Germline CDR1 and CDR2: MNHNY and SVGAGI (reference sequence). The CDR3 protein is CASSYSVQGSYNEQFF. In DNA form, the CDR3 reads TGTGCCAGCAGTTACTCAGTTCAAGGATCCTACAATGAGCAGTTCTTC.

The gene calls are TRBV11-2 and TRBJ1-4; D gene unclear. The CDR3 runs to 15 residues. CDR1 is SGHAT, CDR2 FQNNGV, per germline. V shed 3 bases and J shed 0 bases, with 8 bases lying between them. CDR3 in DNA: TGTGCCAGCAGCTTGGGGTGGGCAACTAATGAAAAACTGTTTTTT. The encoded protein is CASSLGWATNEKLFF.

The gene calls are TRBV9 and TRBJ1-2; possibly TRBD1 for D (6 bases). Germline assignment: CDR1 SGDLS and CDR2 YYNGEE. V was cut by 9 bases and J by 8 bases, with 17 bases left in between. The CDR3 runs to 12 residues. The DNA for the CDR3 is TGTGCCACCTACAGGGTCTCCAAGGGCTACACCTTC. Protein product: CATYRVSKGYTF.

This clone showed up just a few times. This chain connects TRBV25-1 to TRBJ1-4; no firm D call. Germline CDR1 is MGHDK and CDR2 is SYGVNS. The CDR3 is made up of 13 amino acids. Trimming took off 1 base at V and 14 bases at J, with 14 bases between the two ends. The chain's CDR3 is CASSESGDGGLFF. In DNA form, the CDR3 reads TGTGCCAGCAGTGAATCTGGAGACGGAGGCCTGTTTTTT. Full variable domain (outside the CDR3, taken from reference TRBV25-1 and TRBJ1-4): EADIYQTPRYLVIGTGKKITLECSQTMGHDKMYWYQQDPGMELHLIHYSYGVNSTEKGDLSSESTVSRIRTEHFPLTLESARPSHTSQYLCASSESGDGGLFFGSGTQLSVL.

The rearrangement links TRBV9 to TRBJ2-5, with a possible D match to TRBD2 (5 bases). The CDR3 extends over 16 amino acids. Germline loops: CDR1 SGDLS, CDR2 YYNGEE. Trimming took off 1 base at V and 0 bases at J, with 13 bases between the two ends. The CDR3 DNA sequence: TGTGCCAGCAGCGTAATGGGAGCCACGTACCAAGAGACCCAGTACTTC. This translates into CASSVMGATYQETQYF.

This chain connects TRBV27 to TRBJ2-1; D is uncertain. With 1 base removed from V and 4 bases from J, the gap between germline ends came to 8 bases. CDR1 and CDR2 (germline): MNHEY, SMNVEV (reference sequence). This CDR3 contains 14 residues. Here the CDR3 reads CASSLFTPYNEQFF. The CDR3 coding sequence is TGTGCCAGCAGTTTATTTACCCCATACAATGAGCAGTTCTTC.

The V call is TRBV28, the J call TRBJ2-5; the match to TRBD2 covers 10 bases. This CDR3 contains 16 residues. The ends lost 5 bases at V and 5 bases at J; junction bases unmatched: 11. Germline lookup yields CDR1 MDHEN and CDR2 SYDVKM. DNA for the CDR3: TGTGCCAGCAGTCCCCGACTAGCGGGCCTGGGGGAGACCCAGTACTTC. Its translation: CASSPRLAGLGETQYF.

The chain carries TRBV6-1 and TRBJ2-1; TRBD2 might be the D (5 bases). The CDR3 spans 16 residues. CDR1 MNHNS and CDR2 SASEGT come from the germline V gene. The ends were cut back, 1 base at V and 4 bases at J, with 14 bases in the middle. The CDR3 sequence is CASSEGASSKYNEQFF. The CDR3 DNA reads TGTGCCAGCAGTGAAGGGGCTAGCTCCAAGTACAATGAGCAGTTCTTC.

This chain links TRBV5-1 with TRBJ1-1, with D perhaps matching TRBD1 (5 bases). CDR3 size: 16 residues. Germline-derived CDR1 and CDR2 are SGHRS and YFSETQ. V was clipped by 4 bases and J by 1 base, with 17 bases between them. CDR3 nucleotides: TGCGCCAGCAGCCCACCCCGGGGCCTTGCGAACACTGAAGCTTTCTTT. Translated, it gives CASSPPRGLANTEAFF. The full variable domain, in which reference TRBV5-1 and TRBJ1-1 provide the parts outside the CDR3, is KAGVTQTPRYLIKTRGQQVTLSCSPISGHRSVSWYQQTPGQGLQFLFEYFSETQRNKGNFPGRFSGRQFSNSRSEMNVSTLELGDSALYLCASSPPRGLANTEAFFGQGTRLTVV.

This clone was detected once. The V call is TRBV4-3, the J call TRBJ2-7, with TRBD2 identical over 13 bases. CDR3 length equals 18 residues. With 2 bases clipped from V and 0 bases from J, the junction kept 7 bases outside the gene matches. Germline V gene data show CDR1 as LGHNA and CDR2 as YSLEER. Here the CDR3 reads CASSQTPGTSGASYEQYF. Here the CDR3 DNA reads TGCGCCAGCAGCCAAACCCCCGGGACTAGCGGGGCCTCCTACGAGCAGTACTTC.